The source of this TCR beta chain is a study of blood T cell repertoires in COVID-19. Study-wide context: Donors in the United States, Italy and Spain gave samples during acute or convalescent COVID-19. PBMCs, B-cell-depleted T cells, or T cells provided the cDNA or gDNA that made up the material.

The length of the CDR3 is 12 residues. V lost 6 bases and J lost 7, with 10 bases in between. The germline gives CDR1 MNHEY, CDR2 SVGAGI. In the authors' methods: Estimation of nucleated cell counts was performed using reference gene primer amplification. Only in-frame clones appear in the TCRdb table, and some are missing; sequencing was by immunoSEQ multiplex PCR. Clone size and the V and J calls come from that table; the DNA yielded D and trimming. The sample lists 100,000 to 150,000 clones; roughly four fifths were seen once. Seattle cases were enrolled at active infection and followed longitudinally.

This chain links TRBV6-5 with TRBJ1-5, with D hard to call. What was sequenced was peripheral blood. This TCR was sampled from a man between 25 and 39 years old with COVID-19, enrolled during active disease. DNA for the CDR3: TGTGCCAGCAGCCTCGACTTACAGCCCCAGCATTTT. As protein: CASSLDLQPQHF.